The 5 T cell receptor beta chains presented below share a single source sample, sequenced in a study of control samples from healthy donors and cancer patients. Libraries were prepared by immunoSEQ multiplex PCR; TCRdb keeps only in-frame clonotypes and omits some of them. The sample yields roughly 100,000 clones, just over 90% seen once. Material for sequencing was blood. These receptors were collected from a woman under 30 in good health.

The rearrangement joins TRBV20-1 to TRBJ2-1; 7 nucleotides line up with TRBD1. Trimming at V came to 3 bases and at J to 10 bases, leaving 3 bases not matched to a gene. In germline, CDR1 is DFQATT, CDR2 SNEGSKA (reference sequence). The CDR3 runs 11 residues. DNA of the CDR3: TGCAGTGCTAGTAGGGGGCTAGAGCAGTTCTTC. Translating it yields CSASRGLEQFF.

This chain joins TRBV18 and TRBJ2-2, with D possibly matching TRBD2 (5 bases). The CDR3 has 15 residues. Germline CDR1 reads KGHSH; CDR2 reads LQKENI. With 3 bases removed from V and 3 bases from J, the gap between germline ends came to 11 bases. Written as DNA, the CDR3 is TGTGCCAGCTCACCCCGGGGTCGAGACACCGGGGAGCTGTTTTTT. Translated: CASSPRGRDTGELFF.

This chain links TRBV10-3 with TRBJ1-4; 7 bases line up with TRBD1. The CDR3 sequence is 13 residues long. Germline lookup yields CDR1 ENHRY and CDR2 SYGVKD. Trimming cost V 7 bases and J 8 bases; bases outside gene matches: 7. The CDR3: CAIKGAVGEKLFF. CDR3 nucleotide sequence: TGTGCCATCAAGGGGGCTGTAGGGGAAAAACTGTTTTTT.

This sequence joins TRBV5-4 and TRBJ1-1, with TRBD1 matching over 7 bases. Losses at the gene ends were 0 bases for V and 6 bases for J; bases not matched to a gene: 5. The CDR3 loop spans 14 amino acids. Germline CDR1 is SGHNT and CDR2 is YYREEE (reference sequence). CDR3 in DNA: TGTGCCAGCAGCTTGGAGGGGGCCCTGGCTGAAGCTTTCTTT. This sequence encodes CASSLEGALAEAFF.

Here the CDR3 reads CASKPRGGTYEQYF. Written as DNA, the CDR3 is TGTGCCAGTAAACCCCGAGGGGGGACCTACGAGCAGTACTTC. The chain links TRBV19 to TRBJ2-7, with D possibly being TRBD1 or TRBD2 (6 bases each). CDR1 is LNHDA and CDR2 is SQIVND in the germline V gene (reference sequence). This CDR3 has 14 residues. Trimming removed 7 bases at V and 2 bases at J, with 15 bases between.